These T cell receptor beta chains were read from a single sample in a study of blood T cells in healthy people across ages. TCRdb used MiXCR to reprocess the 5' RACE reads, holding one entry per CDR3 protein. The sample lists over a million distinct CDR3 sequences, 40% to 50% seen once, with roughly 7.7% in the top ten. The specimen sequenced was blood. The receptors come from a woman aged 18 to 35 in good health. CDR3s include the opening cysteine and the closing phenylalanine or tryptophan. Fields, in order: J gene, D gene, CDR3 length, clone size, V gene, CDR3 protein, CDR3 DNA. A D gene is named only where the DNA matches it firmly. Some rows have no size entry. The others give once, few or many, or a class for an expanded clone.

>TRBJ2-5|-|15|few|TRBV7-8
CASSLAAGLGETQYF
TGTGCCAGCAGCTTAGCCGCAGGGTTGGGAGAGACCCAGTACTTC
>TRBJ2-1|TRBD2|16|-|TRBV3-1
CASSQGKAGEHNEQFF
TGTGCCAGCAGCCAAGGCAAAGCGGGAGAGCACAATGAGCAGTTCTTC
>TRBJ2-3|-|15|-|TRBV7-7
CASSPGGARADTQYF
TGTGCTAGCAGCCCTGGAGGGGCCCGCGCAGATACGCAGTATTTT
>TRBJ1-2|-|11|-|TRBV27
CASMGLYGYTF
TGTGCCAGCATGGGGCTATATGGCTACACCTTC
>TRBJ1-4|TRBD1|15|-|TRBV7-2
CASSSRTGENEKLFF
TGTGCCAGCAGCTCGCGGACAGGGGAGAATGAAAAACTGTTTTTT
>TRBJ1-5|-|13|few|TRBV7-8
CASAPWGQKAQHF
TGTGCCAGCGCCCCCTGGGGGCAAAAGGCCCAGCATTTT
>TRBJ1-1|-|12|-|TRBV29-1
CSARSWDTEAFF
TGCAGCGCGAGGTCGTGGGACACTGAAGCTTTCTTT
>TRBJ2-1|TRBD2|15|-|TRBV20-1
CSARSRGGLGNEQFF
TGCAGTGCTAGGTCGCGGGGGGGCCTTGGAAATGAGCAGTTCTTC
>TRBJ1-3|-|16|once|TRBV20-1
CSARDDLAGIGNTIYF
TGCAGTGCTAGAGACGATTTAGCAGGGATTGGAAACACCATATATTTT
>TRBJ2-7|TRBD2|16|-|TRBV20-1
CSALNPGGKGSYEQYF
TGCAGTGCTCTCAACCCCGGGGGGAAAGGTTCCTACGAGCAGTACTTC
>TRBJ1-2|TRBD1|15|-|TRBV10-3
CAISDSGQGEGGYTF
TGTGCCATCAGCGACTCCGGACAGGGGGAAGGAGGCTACACCTTC
>TRBJ2-7|-|14|once|TRBV20-1
CSAEGGFWPYEQYF
TGCAGTGCTGAAGGAGGGTTTTGGCCCTACGAGCAGTACTTC
>TRBJ1-5|-|16|-|TRBV10-3
CAISDTMLDPSQPRHF
TGTGCCATCAGCGATACAATGCTTGATCCAAGTCAGCCCCGGCATTTT
>TRBJ2-7|TRBD2|15|few|TRBV7-2
CASSLTSAISYEQYF
TGTGCCAGCAGCTTAACTAGCGCAATCTCCTACGAGCAGTACTTC
>TRBJ2-7|TRBD1|15|-|TRBV6-5
CASSYSDRGMNEQYF
TGTGCCAGCAGTTACTCGGACAGGGGGATGAACGAGCAGTACTTC
>TRBJ1-1|-|13|few|TRBV24-1
CATSDYGGVEAFF
TGTGCCACCAGTGATTATGGAGGGGTTGAAGCTTTCTTT
>TRBJ2-3|TRBD2|17|few|TRBV7-2
CASSLRTSGKSTDTQYF
TGTGCCAGCAGCTTACGGACTAGCGGGAAGAGCACAGATACGCAGTATTTT
>TRBJ2-2|TRBD2|16|-|TRBV5-1
CASSFGGAGATGELFF
TGCGCCAGCAGCTTCGGGGGAGCGGGAGCCACCGGGGAGCTGTTTTTT
>TRBJ1-2|TRBD1|16|few|TRBV15
CATSRDGQVRHSGYTF
TGTGCCACCAGCAGAGATGGACAGGTTCGTCATAGCGGCTACACCTTC
>TRBJ1-2|-|15|-|TRBV12-3/TRBV12-4
CASSTTNLGYFGYTF
TGTGCCAGCAGCACAACAAACTTGGGCTATTTTGGCTACACCTTC
>TRBJ1-2|-|17|few|TRBV13
CASSTMSRRKANYGYTF
TGTGCCAGCAGCACGATGAGTAGACGAAAAGCTAACTATGGCTACACCTTC
>TRBJ2-7|-|12|-|TRBV20-1
CSASWGVREQYF
TGCAGTGCTAGTTGGGGGGTGAGGGAGCAGTACTTC
>TRBJ2-5|-|14|-|TRBV27
CASSLRGGAYKQYF
TGTGCCAGCAGTTTAAGAGGTGGGGCCTACAAGCAGTACTTC
>TRBJ2-1|-|14|many|TRBV29-1
CSVALGTFNNEQFF
TGCAGCGTTGCCTTGGGGACTTTTAACAATGAGCAGTTCTTC
>TRBJ2-1|TRBD2|16|-|TRBV3-1
CASSHGTSGGWNEQFF
TGTGCCAGCAGCCACGGGACTAGCGGGGGGTGGAATGAGCAGTTCTTC
>TRBJ2-7|-|16|-|TRBV21-1
CASSGIREVFQSGQYF
TGTGCCAGCAGCGGTATAAGGGAGGTATTCCAATCCGGGCAGTACTTC
>TRBJ2-1|TRBD2|19|few|TRBV18
CASSPRTSGSESSYNEQFF
TGTGCCAGCTCACCCCGGACTAGCGGCTCCGAGAGCTCCTACAATGAGCAGTTCTTC
>TRBJ1-5|-|18|once|TRBV21-1
CASSKDIGRGFRCQPQHF
TGTGCCAGCAGCAAAGACATAGGCAGGGGATTTAGGTGTCAGCCCCAGCATTTT
>TRBJ2-1|-|16|-|TRBV20-1
CSARPYDVGGSNEQFF
TGCAGTGCTAGGCCCTATGATGTGGGGGGATCAAATGAGCAGTTCTTC
>TRBJ1-2|-|13|-|TRBV6-1
CAGGEGWDYGYTF
TGTGCCGGCGGAGAAGGTTGGGATTATGGCTACACCTTC
>TRBJ2-3|TRBD2|14|-|TRBV20-1
CSAKGLAGSDTQYF
TGCAGTGCTAAAGGACTAGCGGGATCGGATACGCAGTATTTT
>TRBJ2-1|TRBD2|17|few|TRBV15
CATSRDNAGTSSNEQFF
TGTGCCACCAGCAGAGATAACGCGGGGACTAGCTCAAATGAGCAGTTCTTC
>TRBJ2-7|-|13|once|TRBV2
CASNRELLYEQYF
TGTGCCAGCAACAGGGAACTTCTGTACGAGCAGTACTTC
>TRBJ2-1|TRBD2|16|-|TRBV11-2
CASSLSGSSGGNEQFF
TGTGCCAGCAGCTTATCGGGTTCCAGCGGGGGGAATGAGCAGTTCTTC
>TRBJ2-5|TRBD1|13|few|TRBV5-1
CASSLTGDETQYF
TGCGCCAGCAGCTTGACAGGGGATGAGACCCAGTACTTC
>TRBJ2-7|-|15|-|TRBV11-1
CASSRAAQSSNEQYF
TGTGCCAGCAGCCGCGCGGCCCAGTCGAGCAATGAGCAGTACTTC
>TRBJ2-7|-|17|-|TRBV25-1
CASSEYFPGESGNEQYF
TGTGCCAGCAGTGAATATTTCCCCGGGGAGTCTGGCAATGAGCAGTACTTC
>TRBJ2-1|-|15|-|TRBV5-1
CASSLATGSYNEQFF
TGCGCCAGCAGCTTGGCCACTGGATCCTACAATGAGCAGTTCTTC
>TRBJ2-1|TRBD2|17|many|TRBV6-6
CASSYSALAGVYNEQFF
TGTGCCAGCAGTTACTCGGCGCTAGCGGGAGTGTACAATGAGCAGTTCTTC
>TRBJ2-7|-|14|-|TRBV11-2
CASSRGRYSYEQYF
TGTGCCAGCAGCCGCGGCAGGTATAGCTACGAGCAGTACTTC
>TRBJ2-3|TRBD2|15|-|TRBV6-2/TRBV6-3
CASSNSGGRTDTQYF
TGTGCCAGCAGCAATAGCGGGGGTAGGACAGATACGCAGTATTTT
>TRBJ2-1|TRBD2|18|few|TRBV20-1
CSVSSGTSGPLWYNEQFF
TGCAGTGTTTCATCCGGGACTAGCGGACCTCTGTGGTACAATGAGCAGTTCTTC
>TRBJ1-5|TRBD1|13|once|TRBV18
CASSRDRGQPQHF
TGTGCCAGCTCCCGGGACAGGGGTCAGCCCCAGCATTTT
>TRBJ2-3|TRBD1|18|-|TRBV7-2
CASSPTGRQGMGTDTQYF
TGTGCCAGCAGCCCGACGGGGAGACAGGGGATGGGCACAGATACGCAGTATTTT
>TRBJ2-3|TRBD1|15|few|TRBV11-2
CASSSGQGYTDTQYF
TGTGCCAGCAGCTCGGGACAGGGTTACACAGATACGCAGTATTTT
>TRBJ2-3|-|14|-|TRBV5-1
CASFKGSSTDTQYF
TGCGCCAGCTTTAAGGGTTCTAGCACAGATACGCAGTATTTT
>TRBJ2-1|-|13|once|TRBV12-3/TRBV12-4
CASSMGHYNEQFF
TGTGCCAGCAGCATGGGGCACTACAATGAGCAGTTCTTC
>TRBJ2-7|-|13|-|TRBV28
CASSLAGWSEQYF
TGTGCCAGCAGTTTAGCCGGTTGGTCCGAGCAGTACTTC
>TRBJ2-7|TRBD2|16|-|TRBV18
CASSPGLAGEAYEQYF
TGTGCCAGCTCACCGGGACTAGCGGGAGAGGCCTACGAGCAGTACTTC
>TRBJ2-1|-|13|-|TRBV29-1
CSVVGGLGNEQFF
TGCAGCGTTGTTGGGGGCTTGGGGAATGAGCAGTTCTTC
>TRBJ1-1|-|15|once|TRBV11-3
CASSPLGKEGTEAFF
TGTGCCAGCAGCCCCTTGGGGAAGGAGGGCACTGAAGCTTTCTTT
>TRBJ1-2|TRBD1|16|-|TRBV28
CASSPTGQAHNYGYTF
TGTGCCAGCAGTCCTACGGGACAGGCTCATAACTATGGCTACACCTTC
>TRBJ1-2|-|15|few|TRBV20-1
CSARVGGGSNYGYTF
TGCAGTGCTAGAGTGGGGGGCGGTTCTAACTATGGCTACACCTTC